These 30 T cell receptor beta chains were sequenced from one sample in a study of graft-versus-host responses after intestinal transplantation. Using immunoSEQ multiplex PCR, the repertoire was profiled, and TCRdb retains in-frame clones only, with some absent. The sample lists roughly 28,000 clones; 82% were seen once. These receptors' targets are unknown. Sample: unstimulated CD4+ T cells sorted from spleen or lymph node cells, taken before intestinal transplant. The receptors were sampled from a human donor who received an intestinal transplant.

The CDR3 here is CASSFRGNSPLHF. Here the CDR3 DNA reads TGTGCCAGCAGTTTTAGGGGCAATTCACCCCTCCACTTT. J is TRBJ1-6 and V is TRBV27, with a tentative D call TRBD1 (5 bases). Germline CDR1 is MNHEY and CDR2 is SMNVEV (reference sequence). The CDR3 runs 13 residues. V lost 3 bases and J lost 7, with 7 bases in between.

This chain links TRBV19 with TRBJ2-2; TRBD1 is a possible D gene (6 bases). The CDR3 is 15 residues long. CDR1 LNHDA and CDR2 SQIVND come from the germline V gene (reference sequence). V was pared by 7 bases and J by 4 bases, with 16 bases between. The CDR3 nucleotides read TGTGCCAGTAACTCAGGGGCTTTTGCCACCGGGGAGCTGTTTTTT. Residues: CASNSGAFATGELFF.

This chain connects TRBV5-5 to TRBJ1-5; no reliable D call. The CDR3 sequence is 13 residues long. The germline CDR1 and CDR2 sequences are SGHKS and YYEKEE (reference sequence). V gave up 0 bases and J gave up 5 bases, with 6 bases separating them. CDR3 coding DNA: TGTGCCAGCAGCTTGGCACCGGATCAGCCCCAGCATTTT. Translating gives CASSLAPDQPQHF.

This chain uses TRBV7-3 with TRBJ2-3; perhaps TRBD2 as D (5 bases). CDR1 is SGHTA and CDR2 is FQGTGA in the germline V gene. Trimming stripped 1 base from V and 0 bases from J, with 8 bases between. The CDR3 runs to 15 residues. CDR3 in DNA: TGTGCCAGCAGCTTAAATCGGGATAGCACAGATACGCAGTATTTT. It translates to CASSLNRDSTDTQYF.

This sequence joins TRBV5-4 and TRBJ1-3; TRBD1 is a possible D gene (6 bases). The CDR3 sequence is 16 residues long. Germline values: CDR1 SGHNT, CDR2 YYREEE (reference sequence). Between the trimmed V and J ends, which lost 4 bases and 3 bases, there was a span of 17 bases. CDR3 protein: CASSNLQGMIGNTIYF. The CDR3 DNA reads TGTGCCAGCAGCAACTTACAGGGAATGATTGGAAACACCATATATTTT.

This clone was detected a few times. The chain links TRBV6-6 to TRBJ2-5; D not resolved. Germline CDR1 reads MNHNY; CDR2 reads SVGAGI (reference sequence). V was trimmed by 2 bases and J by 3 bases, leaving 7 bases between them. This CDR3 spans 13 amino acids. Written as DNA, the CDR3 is TGTGCCAGCAGTTACCTGGTCAAAGAGACCCAGTACTTC. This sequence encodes CASSYLVKETQYF.

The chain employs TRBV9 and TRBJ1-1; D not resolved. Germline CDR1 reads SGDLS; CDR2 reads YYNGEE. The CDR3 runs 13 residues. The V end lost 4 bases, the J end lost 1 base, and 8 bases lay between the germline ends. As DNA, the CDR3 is TGTGCCAGCAGCACCCGTACGAACACTGAAGCTTTCTTT. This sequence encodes CASSTRTNTEAFF.

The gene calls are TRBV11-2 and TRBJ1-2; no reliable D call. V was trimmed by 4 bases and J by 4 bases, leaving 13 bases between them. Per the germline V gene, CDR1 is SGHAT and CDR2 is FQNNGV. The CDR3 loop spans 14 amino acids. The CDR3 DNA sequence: TGTGCCAGCAGCTCCTGGATCCTACCCTATGGCTACACCTTC. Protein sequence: CASSSWILPYGYTF. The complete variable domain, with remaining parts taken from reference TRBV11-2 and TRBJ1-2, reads EAGVAQSPRYKIIEKRQSVAFWCNPISGHATLYWYQQILGQGPKLLIQFQNNGVVDDSQLPKDRFSAERLKGVDSTLKIQPAKLEDSAVYLCASSSWILPYGYTFGSGTRLTVV.

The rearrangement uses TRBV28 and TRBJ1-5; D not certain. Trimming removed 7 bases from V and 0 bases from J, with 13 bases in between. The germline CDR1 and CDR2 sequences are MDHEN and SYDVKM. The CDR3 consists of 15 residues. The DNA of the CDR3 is TGTGCCAGCAACCCGGGCGGCAATAGCAATCAGCCCCAGCATTTT. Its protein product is CASNPGGNSNQPQHF.

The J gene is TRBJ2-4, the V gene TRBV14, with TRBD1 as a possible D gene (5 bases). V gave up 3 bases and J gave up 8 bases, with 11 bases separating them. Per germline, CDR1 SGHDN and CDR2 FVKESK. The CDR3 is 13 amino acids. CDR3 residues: CASSQWGPDIQYF. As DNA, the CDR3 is TGTGCCAGCAGCCAGTGGGGCCCGGACATTCAGTACTTC. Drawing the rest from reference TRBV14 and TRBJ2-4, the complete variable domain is EAGVTQFPSHSVIEKGQTVTLRCDPISGHDNLYWYRRVMGKEIKFLLHFVKESKQDESGMPNNRFLAERTGGTYSTLKVQPAELEDSGVYFCASSQWGPDIQYFGAGTRLSVL.

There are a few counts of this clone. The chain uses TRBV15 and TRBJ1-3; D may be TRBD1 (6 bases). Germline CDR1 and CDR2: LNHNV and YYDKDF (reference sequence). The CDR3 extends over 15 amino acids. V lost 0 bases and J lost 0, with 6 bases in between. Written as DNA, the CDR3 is TGTGCCACCAGCAGAGACAGGGGCTCTGGAAACACCATATATTTT. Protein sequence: CATSRDRGSGNTIYF.

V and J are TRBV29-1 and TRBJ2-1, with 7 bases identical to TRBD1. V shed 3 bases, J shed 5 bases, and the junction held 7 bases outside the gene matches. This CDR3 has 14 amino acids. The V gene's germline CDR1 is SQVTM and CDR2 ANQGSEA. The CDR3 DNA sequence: TGCAGCGTTGACCCGACAGGGTGGGACAATGAGCAGTTCTTC. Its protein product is CSVDPTGWDNEQFF.

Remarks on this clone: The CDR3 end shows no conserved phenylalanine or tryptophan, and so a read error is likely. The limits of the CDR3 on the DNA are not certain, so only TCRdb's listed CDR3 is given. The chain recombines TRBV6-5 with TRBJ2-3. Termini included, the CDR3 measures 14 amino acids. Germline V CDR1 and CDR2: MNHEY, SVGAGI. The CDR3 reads CASSYEALADTQYL.

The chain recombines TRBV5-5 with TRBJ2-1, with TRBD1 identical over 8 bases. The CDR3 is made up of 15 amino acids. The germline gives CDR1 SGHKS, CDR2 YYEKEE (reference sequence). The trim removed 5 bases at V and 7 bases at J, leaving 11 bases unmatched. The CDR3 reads CASSASGGAGNEQFF. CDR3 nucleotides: TGTGCCAGCAGTGCCTCAGGGGGCGCGGGGAATGAGCAGTTCTTC.

The CDR3: CASSLGASNQPQHF. In DNA form, the CDR3 reads TGCGCCAGCAGCTTAGGGGCTAGCAATCAGCCCCAGCATTTT. The chain carries TRBV5-1 and TRBJ1-5; D is perhaps TRBD1 (5 bases). The CDR3 loop spans 14 amino acids. Germline assignment: CDR1 SGHRS and CDR2 YFSETQ. V was cut by 2 bases and J by 0 bases, with 6 bases left in between. The whole variable domain, filled in from reference TRBV5-1 and TRBJ1-5, reads KAGVTQTPRYLIKTRGQQVTLSCSPISGHRSVSWYQQTPGQGLQFLFEYFSETQRNKGNFPGRFSGRQFSNSRSEMNVSTLELGDSALYLCASSLGASNQPQHFGDGTRLSIL.

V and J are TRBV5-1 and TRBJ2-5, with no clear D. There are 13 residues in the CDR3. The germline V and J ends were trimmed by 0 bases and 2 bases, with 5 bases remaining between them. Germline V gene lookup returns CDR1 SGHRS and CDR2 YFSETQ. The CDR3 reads CASSLVEQETQYF. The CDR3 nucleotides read TGCGCCAGCAGCTTGGTGGAACAAGAGACCCAGTACTTC.

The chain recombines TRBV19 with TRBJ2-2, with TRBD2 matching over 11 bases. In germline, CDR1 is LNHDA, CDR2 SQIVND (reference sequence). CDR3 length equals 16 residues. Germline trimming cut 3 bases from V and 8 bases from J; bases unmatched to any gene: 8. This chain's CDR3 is CASSIRVAGGPGELFF. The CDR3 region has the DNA TGTGCCAGTAGTATTCGAGTAGCGGGAGGGCCGGGGGAGCTGTTTTTT.

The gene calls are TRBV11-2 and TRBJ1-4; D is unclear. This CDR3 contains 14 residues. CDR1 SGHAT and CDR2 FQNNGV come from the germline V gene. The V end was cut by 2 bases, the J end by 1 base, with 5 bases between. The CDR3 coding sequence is TGTGCCAGCAGCTTATTCAGAACTAATGAAAAACTGTTTTTT. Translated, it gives CASSLFRTNEKLFF.

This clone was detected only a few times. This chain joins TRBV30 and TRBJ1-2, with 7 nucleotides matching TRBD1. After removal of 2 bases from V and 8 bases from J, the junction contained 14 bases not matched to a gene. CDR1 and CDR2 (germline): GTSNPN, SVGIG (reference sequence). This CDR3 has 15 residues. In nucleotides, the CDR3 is TGTGCCTGGAGTTTAGGGAGGGGGCGAAGGGAGGGCTACACCTTC. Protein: CAWSLGRGRREGYTF.

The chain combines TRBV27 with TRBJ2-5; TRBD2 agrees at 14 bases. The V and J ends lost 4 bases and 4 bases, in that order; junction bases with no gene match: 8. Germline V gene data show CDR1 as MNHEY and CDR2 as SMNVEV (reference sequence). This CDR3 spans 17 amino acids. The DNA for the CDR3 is TGTGCCAGCAGTTCGATACCGGGACTAGCGGGGGCAGAGACCCAGTACTTC. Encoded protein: CASSSIPGLAGAETQYF.

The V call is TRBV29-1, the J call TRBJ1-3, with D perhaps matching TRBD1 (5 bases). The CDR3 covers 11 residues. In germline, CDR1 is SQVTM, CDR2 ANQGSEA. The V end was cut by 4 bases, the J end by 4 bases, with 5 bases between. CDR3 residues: CSVAGGNTIYF. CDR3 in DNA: TGCAGCGTTGCAGGGGGAAACACCATATATTTT. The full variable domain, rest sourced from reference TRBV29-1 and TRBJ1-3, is SAVISQKPSRDICQRGTSLTIQCQVDSQVTMMFWYRQQPGQSLTLIATANQGSEATYESGFVIDKFPISRPNLTFSTLTVSNMSPEDSSIYLCSVAGGNTIYFGEGSWLTVV.

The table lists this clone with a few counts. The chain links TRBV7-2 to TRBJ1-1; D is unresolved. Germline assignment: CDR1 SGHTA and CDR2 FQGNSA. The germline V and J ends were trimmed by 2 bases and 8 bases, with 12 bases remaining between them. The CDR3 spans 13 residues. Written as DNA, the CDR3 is TGTGCCAGCAGCTTAAGGAGAGATCGCGAAGCTTTCTTT. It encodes CASSLRRDREAFF.

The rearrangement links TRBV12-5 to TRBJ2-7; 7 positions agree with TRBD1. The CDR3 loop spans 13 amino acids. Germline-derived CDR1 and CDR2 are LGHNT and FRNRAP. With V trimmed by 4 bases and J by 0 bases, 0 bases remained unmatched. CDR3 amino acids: CASGWDSSYEQYF. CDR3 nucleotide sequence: TGTGCTAGTGGTTGGGACAGCTCCTACGAGCAGTACTTC.

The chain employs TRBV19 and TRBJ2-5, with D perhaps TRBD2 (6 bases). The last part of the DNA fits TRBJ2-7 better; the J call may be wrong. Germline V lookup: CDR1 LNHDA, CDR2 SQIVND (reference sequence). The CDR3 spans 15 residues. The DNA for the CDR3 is TGTGCCAGTAGTATCTCCGGGGGTAGCTCCTACGAGCAGTACTTC. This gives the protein CASSISGGSSYEQYF.

The CDR3 is CATSRDVRLVNEQFF. CDR3 DNA sequence: TGTGCCACCAGCAGAGATGTAAGGCTAGTTAATGAGCAGTTCTTC. The chain joins TRBV15 to TRBJ2-1; unclear D gene. The CDR3 has 15 residues. Germline V lookup: CDR1 LNHNV, CDR2 YYDKDF (reference sequence). The V end lost 0 bases, the J end lost 7 bases, and 13 bases lay between the germline ends.

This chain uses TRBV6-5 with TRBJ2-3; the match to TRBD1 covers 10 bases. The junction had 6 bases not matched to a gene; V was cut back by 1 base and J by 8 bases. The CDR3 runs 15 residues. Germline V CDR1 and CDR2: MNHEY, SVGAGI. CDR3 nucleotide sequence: TGTGCCAGCAGTTACTATCCGAGGGACAGGGGTACGCAGTATTTT. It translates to CASSYYPRDRGTQYF.

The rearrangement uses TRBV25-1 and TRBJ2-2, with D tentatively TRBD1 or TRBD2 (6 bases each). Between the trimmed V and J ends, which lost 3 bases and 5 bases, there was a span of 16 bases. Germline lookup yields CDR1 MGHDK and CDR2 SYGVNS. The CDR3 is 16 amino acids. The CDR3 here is CASSERGDPGTGELFF. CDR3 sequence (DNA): TGTGCCAGCAGTGAGAGGGGGGACCCCGGAACCGGGGAGCTGTTTTTT.

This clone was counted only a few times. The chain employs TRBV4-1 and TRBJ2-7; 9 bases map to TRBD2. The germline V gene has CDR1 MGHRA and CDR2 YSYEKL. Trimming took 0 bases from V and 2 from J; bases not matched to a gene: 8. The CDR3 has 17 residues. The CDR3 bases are TGCGCCAGCAGCCAAGATCTCCGGCGGGGGGGTGCCTACGAGCAGTACTTC. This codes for CASSQDLRRGGAYEQYF.

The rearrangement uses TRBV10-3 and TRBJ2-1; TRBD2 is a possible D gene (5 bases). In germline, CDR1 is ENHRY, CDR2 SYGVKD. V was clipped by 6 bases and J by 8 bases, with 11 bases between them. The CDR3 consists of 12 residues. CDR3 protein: CAISKFSDEQFF. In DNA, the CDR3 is TGTGCCATCAGCAAATTTAGCGATGAGCAGTTCTTC.

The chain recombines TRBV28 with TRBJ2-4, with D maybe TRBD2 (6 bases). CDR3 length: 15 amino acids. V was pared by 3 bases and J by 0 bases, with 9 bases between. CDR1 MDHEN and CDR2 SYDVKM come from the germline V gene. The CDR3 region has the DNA TGTGCCAGCAGTTTTAGCGGCCCAGCCAAAAACATTCAGTACTTC. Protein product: CASSFSGPAKNIQYF.